This is a list of T cell receptor beta chains from one sample in a study of shared clonotypes between healthy human individuals. TCRdb's table, derived via immunoSEQ multiplex PCR, lists solely in-frame clones and lacks some. This sample yields about 450,000 clones, of which roughly three quarters are seen a single time; 13% belongs to the top ten. The sample was PBMCs. The origin of the receptors is a woman aged 40-49 years in good health. Some clones in this sample may be carry-over from other donors' samples. The CDR3 runs from the conserved cysteine through the conserved F or W. The order of the fields is CDR3 protein, CDR3 DNA, V gene, J gene, clone size, D gene. The D gene is left open where the match is weak. The listing skips clone size in some rows; elsewhere it reads once, few, many or a size class.

CDR3: CSAAVGNEQYF
DNA: TGCAGTGCCGCGGTGGGAAACGAGCAGTACTTC
V: TRBV20-1
J: TRBJ2-7
size: many
D: .

CDR3: CASSLQGQGVQETQYF
DNA: TGCGCCAGCAGCCTACAGGGCCAAGGGGTCCAAGAGACCCAGTACTTC
V: TRBV5-1
J: TRBJ2-5
size: .
D: .

CDR3: CASGGRARTDTQYF
DNA: TGCGCCAGCGGCGGGAGGGCCCGGACAGATACGCAGTATTTT
V: TRBV10-2
J: TRBJ2-3
size: .
D: TRBD2

CDR3: CASSPGAGLTYEQYF
DNA: TGTGCCAGCAGCCCGGGGGCAGGGTTGACCTACGAGCAGTACTTC
V: TRBV27
J: TRBJ2-7
size: .
D: .

CDR3: CASSPDRDYGYTF
DNA: TGTGCCAGCAGCCCCGACAGGGACTATGGCTACACCTTC
V: TRBV11-2
J: TRBJ1-2
size: .
D: TRBD1

CDR3: CASRTSGGIYEQYF
DNA: TGTGCCAGCAGAACTAGCGGAGGAATCTACGAGCAGTACTTC
V: TRBV6-1
J: TRBJ2-7
size: .
D: TRBD2

CDR3: CATSRYRGRDTGELFF
DNA: TGTGCCACCAGCAGATACAGGGGGCGAGACACCGGGGAGCTGTTTTTT
V: TRBV15
J: TRBJ2-2
size: few
D: TRBD1

CDR3: CASSPGGGSHNEQFF
DNA: TGTGCCAGCAGCCCGGGAGGCGGGAGCCACAATGAGCAGTTCTTC
V: TRBV7-3
J: TRBJ2-1
size: .
D: TRBD2

CDR3: CASSLDGTRNYEQYF
DNA: TGCGCCAGCAGCTTGGACGGAACGAGAAACTACGAGCAGTACTTC
V: TRBV5-1
J: TRBJ2-7
size: .
D: .

CDR3: CASSYSRGAAQAQYF
DNA: TGTGCCAGCAGTTACTCTAGAGGGGCGGCCCAGGCGCAGTATTTT
V: TRBV6-5
J: TRBJ2-3
size: few
D: .

CDR3: CATSRGGLNEKLFF
DNA: TGTGCCACCAGCAGGGGGGGCCTGAATGAAAAACTGTTTTTT
V: TRBV15
J: TRBJ1-4
size: .
D: .

CDR3: CASSQSSGSYNEQFF
DNA: TGCGCCAGCAGCCAAAGTAGCGGGAGCTACAATGAGCAGTTCTTC
V: TRBV4-1
J: TRBJ2-1
size: .
D: TRBD2

CDR3: CASRPQGVGDTEAFF
DNA: TGTGCCAGCAGGCCTCAGGGGGTGGGGGACACTGAAGCTTTCTTT
V: TRBV28
J: TRBJ1-1
size: .
D: TRBD1

CDR3: CAKGGTRYEQFF
DNA: TGTGCCAAGGGTGGGACCAGATACGAGCAGTTCTTC
V: TRBV5-3
J: TRBJ2-1
size: .
D: .

CDR3: CASSPQGGRNEKLFF
DNA: TGTGCCAGCAGCCCTCAGGGGGGCAGAAATGAAAAACTGTTTTTT
V: TRBV7-8
J: TRBJ1-4
size: .
D: TRBD1

CDR3: CASSLATQANTGELFF
DNA: TGTGCCAGCAGCTTGGCCACACAGGCGAACACCGGGGAGCTGTTTTTT
V: TRBV5-4
J: TRBJ2-2
size: .
D: .

CDR3: CALGQGRGEQYF
DNA: TGTGCCCTGGGACAGGGGAGGGGCGAGCAGTACTTC
V: TRBV30
J: TRBJ2-7
size: many
D: TRBD1

CDR3: CASSSPAGIQETQYF
DNA: TGCGCCAGCAGCTCACCCGCGGGTATCCAAGAGACCCAGTACTTC
V: TRBV5-1
J: TRBJ2-5
size: .
D: .

CDR3: CASTRGPLAESSYEQYF
DNA: TGTGCCAGCACTCGAGGTCCCCTAGCGGAAAGCTCCTACGAGCAGTACTTC
V: TRBV2
J: TRBJ2-7
size: .
D: TRBD2

CDR3: CATSGPAYEQYF
DNA: TGTGCCACTAGCGGCCCCGCCTACGAGCAGTACTTC
V: TRBV28
J: TRBJ2-7
size: once
D: TRBD2

CDR3: CSTSGRREYF
DNA: TGCAGCACCTCCGGGCGGAGGGAGTACTTC
V: TRBV20-1
J: TRBJ2-7
size: .
D: .

CDR3: CASSPGKYGYTF
DNA: TGTGCCAGCAGTCCCGGGAAGTATGGCTACACCTTC
V: TRBV28
J: TRBJ1-2
size: .
D: .

CDR3: CASSFGKGAETQYF
DNA: TGTGCCAGCAGCTTCGGGAAGGGGGCTGAGACCCAGTACTTC
V: TRBV7-2
J: TRBJ2-5
size: .
D: TRBD1

CDR3: CASSFRFRPPSSYNEQFF
DNA: TGTGCCAGCAGTTTCCGCTTTCGACCACCGAGCTCCTACAATGAGCAGTTCTTC
V: TRBV27
J: TRBJ2-1
size: .
D: .

CDR3: CASITYGGPTGGGYTF
DNA: TGTGCCAGCATCACTTATGGGGGGCCGACAGGAGGTGGCTACACCTTC
V: TRBV28
J: TRBJ1-2
size: .
D: .

CDR3: CASSWGLAGGFGEQFF
DNA: TGTGCCAGCAGCTGGGGACTAGCGGGAGGGTTTGGTGAGCAGTTCTTC
V: TRBV5-6
J: TRBJ2-1
size: .
D: TRBD2

CDR3: CASSRSQASISYGYTF
DNA: TGTGCCAGCAGCCGTTCTCAGGCCTCAATTTCCTATGGCTACACCTTC
V: TRBV7-2
J: TRBJ1-2
size: .
D: .

CDR3: CASSLEARRPYEQYF
DNA: TGTGCCAGCAGCTTAGAGGCTAGACGACCCTACGAGCAGTACTTC
V: TRBV7-8
J: TRBJ2-7
size: .
D: .

CDR3: CAWKILANYGYTF
DNA: TGTGCCTGGAAAATCCTCGCTAACTATGGCTACACCTTC
V: TRBV30
J: TRBJ1-2
size: .
D: .

CDR3: CASSLDSVYGYTF
DNA: TGTGCCAGCAGCTTAGATTCGGTCTATGGCTACACCTTC
V: TRBV11-2
J: TRBJ1-2
size: .
D: .

CDR3: CASQSLEGGEQYF
DNA: TGTGCCAGCCAGTCCTTAGAGGGGGGGGAGCAGTACTTC
V: TRBV6-1
J: TRBJ2-7
size: .
D: .

CDR3: CASSPRTGLNTEAFF
DNA: TGCGCCAGCAGCCCCAGGACAGGTCTGAACACTGAAGCTTTCTTT
V: TRBV5-1
J: TRBJ1-1
size: many
D: TRBD1

CDR3: CASSSQALYGYTF
DNA: TGTGCCAGCAGCTCACAGGCGCTCTATGGCTACACCTTC
V: TRBV7-2
J: TRBJ1-2
size: .
D: .

CDR3: CAISESMGVNEKLFF
DNA: TGTGCCATCAGTGAGTCGATGGGGGTAAATGAAAAACTGTTTTTT
V: TRBV10-3
J: TRBJ1-4
size: .
D: .

CDR3: CASSQDLADAEAFF
DNA: TGTGCCAGCAGCCAAGATCTGGCAGATGCTGAAGCTTTCTTT
V: TRBV4-2
J: TRBJ1-1
size: .
D: .

CDR3: CASRDGQGMVGNQPQHF
DNA: TGCGCCAGCAGAGATGGACAGGGGATGGTAGGCAATCAGCCCCAGCATTTT
V: TRBV10-1
J: TRBJ1-5
size: .
D: TRBD1

CDR3: CASSLRDRGQTEAFF
DNA: TGTGCCAGTAGTCTCCGGGACAGGGGGCAGACTGAAGCTTTCTTT
V: TRBV19
J: TRBJ1-1
size: few
D: TRBD1

CDR3: CSVRGRGTGELFF
DNA: TGCAGCGTTCGGGGCCGGGGCACCGGGGAGCTGTTTTTT
V: TRBV29-1
J: TRBJ2-2
size: .
D: .

CDR3: CASRTGQSYEQYF
DNA: TGTGCCAGCAGAACAGGACAGAGCTACGAGCAGTACTTC
V: TRBV6-1
J: TRBJ2-7
size: .
D: .

CDR3: CASSFSGAPTDTQYF
DNA: TGCGCCAGCAGCTTTTCCGGGGCTCCGACAGATACGCAGTATTTT
V: TRBV5-1
J: TRBJ2-3
size: .
D: .

CDR3: CASTPRWGPDEQYF
DNA: TGTGCCAGCACCCCCCGCTGGGGGCCCGACGAGCAGTACTTC
V: TRBV28
J: TRBJ2-7
size: .
D: .

CDR3: CATSRGQGQGQETQYF
DNA: TGTGCCACCAGCAGAGGTCAGGGACAGGGCCAAGAGACCCAGTACTTC
V: TRBV15
J: TRBJ2-5
size: .
D: TRBD1

CDR3: CASSQGGVNQPQHF
DNA: TGCGCCAGCAGCCAAGGCGGGGTGAATCAGCCCCAGCATTTT
V: TRBV4-1
J: TRBJ1-5
size: .
D: .

CDR3: CASSSPGQENEKLFF
DNA: TGTGCCAGCAGCTCCCCGGGGCAGGAAAATGAAAAACTGTTTTTT
V: TRBV7-2
J: TRBJ1-4
size: .
D: .

CDR3: CASSLKGQGGGLFNEQFF
DNA: TGTGCCAGCAGCTTAAAAGGCCAGGGAGGGGGACTGTTCAATGAGCAGTTCTTC
V: TRBV7-6
J: TRBJ2-1
size: .
D: .

CDR3: CASSSSGRSYEQYF
DNA: TGTGCCAGCAGCTCCAGCGGGAGGAGCTACGAGCAGTACTTC
V: TRBV7-8
J: TRBJ2-7
size: .
D: TRBD2

CDR3: CASSLGPGGRPQHF
DNA: TGCGCCAGCAGCTTGGGTCCAGGGGGCCGGCCCCAGCATTTT
V: TRBV5-1
J: TRBJ1-5
size: .
D: TRBD1